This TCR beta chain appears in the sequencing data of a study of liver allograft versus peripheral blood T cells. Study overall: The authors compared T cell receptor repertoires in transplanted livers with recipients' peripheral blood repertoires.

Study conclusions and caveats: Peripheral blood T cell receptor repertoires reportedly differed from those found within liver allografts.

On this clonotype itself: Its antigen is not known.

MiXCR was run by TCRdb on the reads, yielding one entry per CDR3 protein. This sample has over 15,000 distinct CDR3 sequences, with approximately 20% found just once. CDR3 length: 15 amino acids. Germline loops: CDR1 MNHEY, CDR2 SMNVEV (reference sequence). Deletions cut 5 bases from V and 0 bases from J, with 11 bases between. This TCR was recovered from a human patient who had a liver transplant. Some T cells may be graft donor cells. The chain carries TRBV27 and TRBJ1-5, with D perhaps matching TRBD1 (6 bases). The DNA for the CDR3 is TGTGCCAGCAGTCAGGGGCGGCTTAGCAATCAGCCCCAGCATTTT. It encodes CASSQGRLSNQPQHF.